The next 2 T cell receptor beta chains were all read from a single sample in a study of blood T cell repertoires in COVID-19. Here immunoSEQ multiplex PCR was the method, and the copy in TCRdb shows in-frame clones only, minus some. Of roughly 90,000 clones listed, around 83% are singletons. Sequencing input: peripheral blood. The origin of the receptors is a woman between 65 and 79 years old with acute or convalescent COVID-19.

This chain links TRBV2 with TRBJ2-1; TRBD2 matches at 7 bases. CDR1 is SNHLY, CDR2 FYNNEI, per germline. The junction had 15 bases not matched to a gene; V was cut back by 4 bases and J by 9 bases. This CDR3 has 16 amino acids. CDR3 protein: CASSGSGAGLGVEQFF. The CDR3 DNA reads as TGTGCCAGCAGTGGGTCGGGAGCGGGGCTGGGGGTTGAGCAGTTCTTC.

The chain uses TRBV7-2 and TRBJ1-1; 8 bases fit TRBD1. In germline, CDR1 is SGHTA, CDR2 FQGNSA. Trimming cost V 5 bases and J 5 bases; bases outside gene matches: 7. This CDR3 has 14 residues. CDR3 DNA sequence: TGTGCCAGCAGCCCCCAGGGGGCGCGGACTGAAGCTTTCTTT. As protein: CASSPQGARTEAFF.